This T cell receptor (beta chain) is from a study of shared clonotypes between healthy human individuals. J lost 3 bases, V lost 0 bases, and 9 bases had no gene match. This CDR3 is 18 amino acids long. Germline-derived CDR1 and CDR2 are SGHRS and YFSETQ. Some clones are missing from TCRdb's copy, which holds only in-frame ones; the method was immunoSEQ multiplex PCR. The sample lists 1.6 million or so clones, around 95% seen once, with over 1% in the top ten. The receptor was isolated from a young man in good health. J is TRBJ2-5 and V is TRBV5-1, with 12 positions matching TRBD2. The specimen sequenced was naive CD4+ T cells sorted from blood. Subset: CD45RA+ positively selected. CDR3 in amino acids: CASSLALAGGPWEETQYF. The DNA of the CDR3 is TGCGCCAGCAGCTTGGCCCTAGCGGGAGGGCCCTGGGAAGAGACCCAGTACTTC. Full variable domain (remainder filled in from reference TRBV5-1 and TRBJ2-5): KAGVTQTPRYLIKTRGQQVTLSCSPISGHRSVSWYQQTPGQGLQFLFEYFSETQRNKGNFPGRFSGRQFSNSRSEMNVSTLELGDSALYLCASSLALAGGPWEETQYFGPGTRLLVL.